This T cell receptor beta chain originates from a study of T-cell reconstitution after alpha-beta-depleted transplantation in children. Study-level findings and limits: T-cell counts and diversity at one year post-transplant came mainly from newly produced T cells. Several hundred rapidly expanded clones from non-depleted graft cells reportedly supplied alpha-beta T cells about two months post-transplant. The origin of high day-60 TCRbeta diversity in some patients lay in surviving recipient T cells and thymic progenitors.

A library of TCRbeta sequences, prepared with unique molecular identifiers, was generated. Using its own MiXCR run on the PCR reads, TCRdb lists one record per CDR3 protein. The sample lists 77,000 or so distinct CDR3 sequences, 15% to 20% occurring once. Trimming shortened V by 3 bases and J by 8 bases, and 7 bases separated the two germline ends. CDR3 length: 12 amino acids. Note on this clonotype: Its antigen remains unidentified.

The clonotype originates from a male patient between 2 and 15 years old who had a stem cell transplant for acute lymphoblastic leukemia, so the T cells may come from the graft donor. The material sequenced was PBMCs, mostly from graft donor cells, taken 360 days after TCRalphabeta/CD19-depleted stem cell transplant. The rearrangement links TRBV12-3 or TRBV12-4 to TRBJ1-4; D is unresolved. The CDR3 nucleotides are TGTGCCAGCAGTTTTATGGTGGAAAAACTGTTTTTT. It yields the protein CASSFMVEKLFF.